These T cell receptor beta chains were read from a single sample in a study of blood T cells in healthy people across ages. TCRdb passed the 5' RACE reads through MiXCR, listing each CDR3 protein once. The table includes 650,000 to 700,000 distinct CDR3 sequences, about 50% detected once. The sample comprised blood. The receptors shown here come from an elderly woman in good health. Both conserved end residues are part of each CDR3. The D gene is left open where the match is weak. Size values are once, few and many counts, or a class for expanded clones, and some rows have none.

cdr3_nt	cdr3_aa	j_call	d_call	clone_size	v_call
TGTGCCACCAGCAGGTACTCAAACTACGAGCAGTACTTC	CATSRYSNYEQYF	TRBJ2-7	.	.	TRBV15
TGCGCCAGCAGCTCCGGGACAGGGGGCGAGTCACCCCTCCACTTT	CASSSGTGGESPLHF	TRBJ1-6	TRBD1	.	TRBV5-1
TGTGCCAGCAGCCCCCCCCGGGGGGGGTATCAAGAGACCCAGTTCTTC	CASSPPRGGYQETQFF	TRBJ2-1	TRBD2	few	TRBV7-8
TGTGCCAGCAGGTCGAGGACTAGCGGGGGCAATGAGCAGTACTTC	CASRSRTSGGNEQYF	TRBJ2-7	TRBD2	few	TRBV7-2
TGCGCCAGCAGCTTTCGCGACAATGAGCAGTTCTTC	CASSFRDNEQFF	TRBJ2-1	.	many	TRBV5-1
TGCAGTGCACCCGAGACAGGGCGGGGTGGCTACACCTTC	CSAPETGRGGYTF	TRBJ1-2	TRBD1	few	TRBV20-1
TGTGCCAGCACCACTCTCGGGAGCGGCTACAATGAGCAGTTCTTC	CASTTLGSGYNEQFF	TRBJ2-1	.	.	TRBV6-5
TGTGTCAGCAGTTTCCAGGGTAGGGGTGGCTCACCCCTCCACTTT	CVSSFQGRGGSPLHF	TRBJ1-6	.	.	TRBV27
TGTGCCTGGGGGACAGGGGCCCTCAGGTCCCAGCATTTT	CAWGTGALRSQHF	TRBJ1-5	TRBD1	.	TRBV30
TGCAGCGCATATAGCGAGAATGAGCAGTTCTTC	CSAYSENEQFF	TRBJ2-1	.	.	TRBV29-1
TGCAGCGGTCGGACAGGGGGGCAAGATACGCAGTATTTT	CSGRTGGQDTQYF	TRBJ2-3	TRBD1	.	TRBV29-1
TGTGCCAGCAGCAAAGGGGGGGAGGGCGTTCACGAGCAGTACTTC	CASSKGGEGVHEQYF	TRBJ2-7	.	few	TRBV21-1
TGCAGCGTTGAAAGAGTGGGCACTGAAGCTTTCTTT	CSVERVGTEAFF	TRBJ1-1	.	.	TRBV29-1
TGTGCCAGCAGTCCCCCCCTGACGGTACTTCAGACCCAGTACTTC	CASSPPLTVLQTQYF	TRBJ2-5	.	.	TRBV28
TGTGCCAGCAGTCTAGACCGTAATGAGCAGTTCTTC	CASSLDRNEQFF	TRBJ2-1	.	many	TRBV5-1
TGTGCCAGCAGCGCCATTGACTGGGACACTGAAGCTTTCTTT	CASSAIDWDTEAFF	TRBJ1-1	.	few	TRBV7-9
TGCAGTGCTCCGCCAAACTACAATGAGCAGTTCTTC	CSAPPNYNEQFF	TRBJ2-1	.	.	TRBV20-1
TGTGCCAGCAGTTACTCGATAGGACCCCAGAAAAAGACCCAGTACTTC	CASSYSIGPQKKTQYF	TRBJ2-5	.	many	TRBV6-5
TGCGCCAGCAGCTTGGCCTTTCCTTTCTCCTACGAGCAGTACTTC	CASSLAFPFSYEQYF	TRBJ2-7	.	many	TRBV5-1